The 25 T cell receptor beta chains below all came from one sample that was sequenced in a study of CD8 T cells in ankylosing spondylitis. TCRdb passed the 5' RACE reads through MiXCR, listing each CDR3 protein once. The profile shows 270,000 or so distinct CDR3 sequences, 18% of them singletons. Sequencing was done on a sample of blood, either unsorted or a sorted T cell fraction (not recorded which). Receptors originate from a male donor with ankylosing spondylitis or in good health (not recorded which).

This chain uses TRBV19 with TRBJ2-7; D not resolved. The CDR3 has 13 residues. Trimming removed 1 base from V and 4 bases from J, with 8 bases in between. The germline V gene has CDR1 LNHDA and CDR2 SQIVND (reference sequence). The CDR3 loop is CASSIVDSYEQYF. CDR3 in DNA: TGTGCCAGTAGTATAGTGGATTCGTACGAGCAGTACTTC.

The chain has TRBV15 and TRBJ2-5; perhaps TRBD1 as D (5 bases). V was trimmed by 0 bases and J by 2 bases, leaving 7 bases between them. This CDR3 is built from 14 residues. Germline CDR1 and CDR2: LNHNV and YYDKDF (reference sequence). The CDR3 reads CATSRDQGQETQYF. DNA for the CDR3: TGTGCCACCAGCAGAGATCAGGGACAAGAGACCCAGTACTTC.

A few counts support this clonotype. This sequence joins TRBV14 and TRBJ1-1; 10 bases align to TRBD1. Germline CDR1 and CDR2: SGHDN and FVKESK. This CDR3 has 15 amino acids. The J segment lost 2 bases and the V segment lost 0 bases, leaving 0 bases of the junction unmatched. The CDR3 region has the DNA TGTGCCAGCAGCCAAGAGACAGGGGGCAACACTGAAGCTTTCTTT. This translates into CASSQETGGNTEAFF.

This clonotype was detected only once. The chain has TRBV7-9 and TRBJ2-1; D is possibly TRBD2 (6 bases). The CDR3 has 16 amino acids. The V gene lost 1 base and the J gene lost 0 bases, with 10 bases spanning the gap. Germline-derived CDR1 and CDR2 are SEHNR and FQNEAQ (reference sequence). In DNA, the CDR3 is TGTGCCAGCAGCTTAGGGGGACTCGGCTCCTACAATGAGCAGTTCTTC. This translates into CASSLGGLGSYNEQFF.

The chain links TRBV20-1 to TRBJ2-1; D perhaps matches TRBD1 (5 bases). The CDR3 is 15 residues long. The V end was cut by 6 bases, the J end by 4 bases, with 19 bases between. From germline, CDR1 is DFQATT and CDR2 SNEGSKA (reference sequence). As DNA, the CDR3 is TGCAGTGCCCAGGGCGCGCCGACAGCATACAATGAGCAGTTCTTC. Protein: CSAQGAPTAYNEQFF.

There are a few counts of this clonotype. V and J are TRBV27 and TRBJ2-7; D gene uncertain. V was shortened by 5 bases and J by 2 bases, with 13 bases between the two germline ends. The CDR3 covers 14 residues. The V gene's germline CDR1 is MNHEY and CDR2 SMNVEV (reference sequence). CDR3 loop: CASSQRAGTYEQYF. CDR3 bases: TGTGCCAGCAGTCAAAGGGCAGGAACCTACGAGCAGTACTTC.

This clonotype came up many times. V usage is TRBV12-3 or TRBV12-4 and J usage is TRBJ2-5, with D possibly matching TRBD2 (6 bases). This CDR3 has 14 amino acids. The V end was cut by 5 bases, the J end by 1 base, with 11 bases between. Here the CDR3 DNA reads TGTGCCAGCAGTCCTCTAGCGAGCCAAGAGACCCAGTACTTC. As protein: CASSPLASQETQYF.

This clonotype was detected many times. The chain carries TRBV11-2 and TRBJ1-1; 7 positions match TRBD1. The length of the CDR3 is 14 residues. Germline CDR1 is SGHAT and CDR2 is FQNNGV. V shed 6 bases, J shed 3 bases, and the junction held 7 bases outside the gene matches. Here the CDR3 DNA reads TGTGCCAGCAGATTAACAGGGGAGGACACTGAAGCTTTCTTT. Translation gives CASRLTGEDTEAFF.

In its sample, this clonotype was seen a few times. The CDR3 DNA reads TGCAGCGTCCCTAGTATGTTTACCGGGGAGCTGTTTTTT. Translated, it gives CSVPSMFTGELFF. The chain uses TRBV29-1 and TRBJ2-2; D is uncertain. Germline CDR1 reads SQVTM; CDR2 reads ANQGSEA. The CDR3 is 13 amino acids. Trimming shortened V by 6 bases and J by 5 bases, and 13 bases separated the two germline ends.

This clonotype appeared a few times. The genes are TRBV12-5 and TRBJ2-5; D is unresolved. The CDR3 loop spans 13 amino acids. Germline CDR1 is LGHNT and CDR2 is FRNRAP. Trimming took off 6 bases at V and 3 bases at J, with 11 bases between the two ends. Here the CDR3 reads CASGFGGKETQYF. The CDR3 DNA is TGTGCTAGTGGGTTTGGCGGAAAAGAGACCCAGTACTTC.

The sample holds a few counts of this clonotype. The chain has TRBV7-8 and TRBJ2-5; weak D call: TRBD2 (6 bases). The CDR3 extends over 17 amino acids. The germline gives CDR1 SGHVS, CDR2 FQNEAQ. V was cut by 5 bases and J by 5 bases, with 24 bases left in between. The CDR3 nucleotides are TGTGCCAGCAGCCCAATCTGGACTACAGCCCCAAGGGAGACCCAGTACTTC. It is translated as CASSPIWTTAPRETQYF. Full variable domain (rest looked up from reference TRBV7-8 and TRBJ2-5): GAGVSQSPRYKVAKRGQDVALRCDPISGHVSLFWYQQALGQGPEFLTYFQNEAQLDKSGLPSDRFFAERPEGSVSTLKIQRTQQEDSAVYLCASSPIWTTAPRETQYFGPGTRLLVL.

This clonotype was recorded many times. The rearrangement links TRBV4-1 to TRBJ1-1; no definite D call. The ends were cut back, 0 bases at V and 7 bases at J, with 3 bases in the middle. This CDR3 region has 11 residues. Germline loops: CDR1 MGHRA, CDR2 YSYEKL. CDR3: CASSQEDEAFF. As DNA, the CDR3 is TGCGCCAGCAGCCAAGAAGATGAAGCTTTCTTT.

This clonotype was seen at least ten times. This sequence joins TRBV12-3 or TRBV12-4 and TRBJ2-5; no clear D gene. CDR3 length: 13 residues. V dropped 3 bases and J dropped 2 bases, with 7 bases sitting between them. The CDR3 is CASSLGSQETQYF. CDR3 coding DNA: TGTGCCAGCAGTTTGGGCAGTCAAGAGACCCAGTACTTC.

The gene calls are TRBV11-2 and TRBJ2-2; a weak D match, TRBD2 (5 bases). Germline CDR1 and CDR2: SGHAT and FQNNGV. The CDR3 contains 17 residues. Trimming shortened V by 5 bases and J by 0 bases, and 16 bases separated the two germline ends. CDR3 residues: CASSTRVTEPNTGELFF. CDR3 nucleotides: TGTGCCAGCAGCACGAGGGTAACGGAACCGAACACCGGGGAGCTGTTTTTT.

This clonotype has ten or more counts. The V gene is TRBV29-1, the J gene TRBJ2-7, with D perhaps TRBD1 (6 bases). The CDR3 extends over 13 amino acids. Trimming took off 5 bases at V and 2 bases at J, with 13 bases between the two ends. Germline-derived CDR1 and CDR2 are SQVTM and ANQGSEA. This chain's CDR3 is CSVTGIYPYEQYF. For the CDR3, the DNA is TGCAGCGTTACAGGGATTTACCCCTACGAGCAGTACTTC.

This chain joins TRBV29-1 and TRBJ1-5, with TRBD1 matching 9 bases. The CDR3 contains 13 residues. Per the germline V gene, CDR1 is SQVTM and CDR2 is ANQGSEA. The ends lost 6 bases at V and 6 bases at J; junction bases unmatched: 6. The CDR3 nucleotides read TGCAGCGTAAACACAGGGGGCGGTCAGCCCCAGCATTTT. As protein: CSVNTGGGQPQHF.

This clonotype showed up just a few times. The chain couples TRBV27 to TRBJ2-7; D call uncertain. The CDR3 is 16 residues long. Germline assignment: CDR1 MNHEY and CDR2 SMNVEV (reference sequence). V was cut by 2 bases and J by 3 bases, with 17 bases left in between. CDR3 loop: CASSLTGIKYDYEQYF. In nucleotides, the CDR3 is TGTGCCAGCAGTTTAACCGGAATTAAGTACGACTACGAGCAGTACTTC.

This clonotype was picked up many times. J is TRBJ2-7 and V is TRBV29-1; TRBD2 agrees at 10 bases. The CDR3 spans 10 residues. Per germline, CDR1 SQVTM and CDR2 ANQGSEA. DNA for the CDR3: TGCAGTCCTAGCGGGAGCGAGCAGTACTTC. This gives the protein CSPSGSEQYF.

The V gene is TRBV29-1, the J gene TRBJ2-1; 8 nucleotides agree with TRBD2. Germline trimming cut 7 bases from V and 1 base from J; bases unmatched to any gene: 9. This CDR3 has 15 residues. The germline gives CDR1 SQVTM, CDR2 ANQGSEA. The CDR3 loop is CSEDGAGGSYNEQFF. CDR3 nucleotides: TGCAGCGAAGATGGGGCGGGAGGTTCCTACAATGAGCAGTTCTTC.

This clonotype was observed a few times. The chain carries TRBV7-9 and TRBJ2-3; 8 nucleotides match TRBD2. CDR1 SEHNR and CDR2 FQNEAQ come from the germline V gene (reference sequence). This CDR3 is 15 amino acids long. V was pared by 6 bases and J by 6 bases, with 11 bases of the junction left unmatched. Written as DNA, the CDR3 is TGTGCCAGCAGGCAACTAGCGGCCAAGGCGGATACGCAGTATTTT. Residues: CASRQLAAKADTQYF. The complete variable domain, with remaining parts taken from reference TRBV7-9 and TRBJ2-3, reads DTGVSQNPRHKITKRGQNVTFRCDPISEHNRLYWYRQTLGQGPEFLTYFQNEAQLEKSRLLSDRFSAERPKGSFSTLEIQRTEQGDSAMYLCASRQLAAKADTQYFGPGTRLTVL.

A few counts support this clonotype. This chain uses TRBV4-1 with TRBJ1-1, with D perhaps TRBD1 (5 bases). Trimming stripped 10 bases from V and 3 bases from J, with 15 bases between. This CDR3 has 13 amino acids. In germline, CDR1 is MGHRA, CDR2 YSYEKL. DNA of the CDR3: TGCGCCACGAGTTCGGGGCCTCACACTGAAGCTTTCTTT. It specifies CATSSGPHTEAFF.

The rearrangement uses TRBV11-3 and TRBJ2-1, with D hard to call. CDR1 and CDR2 (germline): SGHNT, YENEEA. The V and J ends lost 5 bases and 4 bases respectively, with 15 bases between them. The CDR3 sequence is 15 residues long. The CDR3 here is CASSPREFPYNEQFF. As DNA, the CDR3 is TGTGCCAGCAGCCCCCGAGAGTTCCCGTACAATGAGCAGTTCTTC. Full variable domain (rest looked up from reference TRBV11-3 and TRBJ2-1): EAGVVQSPRYKIIEKKQPVAFWCNPISGHNTLYWYLQNLGQGPELLIRYENEEAVDDSQLPKDRFSAERLKGVDSTLKIQPAELGDSAVYLCASSPREFPYNEQFFGPGTRLTVL.

This chain uses TRBV29-1 with TRBJ2-5, with 9 bases fitting TRBD2. Germline loops: CDR1 SQVTM, CDR2 ANQGSEA. V was pared by 3 bases and J by 1 base, with 3 bases of the junction left unmatched. This CDR3 is 14 amino acids long. The CDR3 is CSVDGSGSQETQYF. In DNA form, the CDR3 reads TGCAGCGTTGATGGTAGCGGGAGCCAAGAGACCCAGTACTTC.

This chain's CDR3 is CASSQDRLAGRLWETQYF. CDR3 bases: TGCGCCAGCAGCCAAGATCGGCTAGCGGGAAGGTTGTGGGAGACCCAGTACTTC. The V gene is TRBV4-1, the J gene TRBJ2-5; 9 bases agree with TRBD2. The V segment lost 0 bases and the J segment 5 bases; nucleotides outside the gene matches: 13. This CDR3 has 18 residues. Germline V gene lookup returns CDR1 MGHRA and CDR2 YSYEKL.

The chain recombines TRBV27 with TRBJ2-1; D is possibly TRBD1 (5 bases). V was shortened by 5 bases and J by 7 bases, with 9 bases between the two germline ends. Germline CDR1 reads MNHEY; CDR2 reads SMNVEV (reference sequence). The CDR3 is 12 amino acids. The CDR3 spells CASSQGLNEQFF. In DNA, the CDR3 is TGTGCCAGCAGTCAGGGCCTTAATGAGCAGTTCTTC.